This TCR beta chain was obtained from a study of early T cells in non-severe SARS-CoV-2 infection. TCRdb independently ran MiXCR on the 5' RACE reads; one entry per CDR3 protein. The table has over 45,000 distinct CDR3 sequences, around 6% seen once. This clonotype was recorded at least ten times. CDR3 size: 16 residues. Trimming took 5 bases from V and 4 from J; bases not matched to a gene: 6. Germline CDR1 MDHEN, CDR2 SYDVKM. This chain uses TRBV28 with TRBJ2-1, with 12 bases that match TRBD2. This TCR derives from an adult who was a healthcare worker with PCR-confirmed SARS-CoV-2 infection or an uninfected control (not recorded which). The sample was whole blood. CDR3 bases: TGTGCCAGCAGTCCTAGCGGGAGGGCGGGTTACAATGAGCAGTTCTTC. Translated: CASSPSGRAGYNEQFF.